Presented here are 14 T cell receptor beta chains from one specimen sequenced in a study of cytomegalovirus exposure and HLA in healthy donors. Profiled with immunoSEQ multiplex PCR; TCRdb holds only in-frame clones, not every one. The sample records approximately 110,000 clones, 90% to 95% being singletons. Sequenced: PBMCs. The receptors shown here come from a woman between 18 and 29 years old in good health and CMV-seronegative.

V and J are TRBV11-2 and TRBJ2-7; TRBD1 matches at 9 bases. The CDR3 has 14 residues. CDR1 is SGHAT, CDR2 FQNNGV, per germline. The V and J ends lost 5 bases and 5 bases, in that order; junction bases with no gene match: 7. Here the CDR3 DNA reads TGTGCCAGCAGCACTCGGACAGGGGCTGACGAGCAGTACTTC. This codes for CASSTRTGADEQYF.

The CDR3 nucleotides read TGTGCCAGCAGCGTAGTCCGGGGAACCGAGCAGTTCTTC. Its translation: CASSVVRGTEQFF. V usage is TRBV9 and J usage is TRBJ2-1, with a weak D call TRBD2 (5 bases). V lost 0 bases and J lost 10, with 11 bases in between. There are 13 residues in the CDR3. Germline assignment: CDR1 SGDLS and CDR2 YYNGEE.

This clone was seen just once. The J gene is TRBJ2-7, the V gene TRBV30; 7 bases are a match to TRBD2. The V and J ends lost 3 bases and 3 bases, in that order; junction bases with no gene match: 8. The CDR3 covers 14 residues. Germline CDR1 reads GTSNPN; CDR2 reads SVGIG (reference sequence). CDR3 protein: CAWRAGAVNYEQYF. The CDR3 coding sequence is TGTGCCTGGAGGGCGGGAGCGGTGAACTACGAGCAGTACTTC.

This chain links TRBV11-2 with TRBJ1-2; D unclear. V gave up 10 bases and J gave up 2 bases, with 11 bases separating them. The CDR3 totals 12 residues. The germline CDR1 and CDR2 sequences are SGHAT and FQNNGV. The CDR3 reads CAIVDTNYGYTF. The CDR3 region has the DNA TGTGCCATAGTTGACACCAACTATGGCTACACCTTC.

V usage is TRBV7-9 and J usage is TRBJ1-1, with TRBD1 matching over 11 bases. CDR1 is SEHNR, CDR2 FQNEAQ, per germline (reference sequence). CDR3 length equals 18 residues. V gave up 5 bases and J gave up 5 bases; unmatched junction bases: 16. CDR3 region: CASSPDRGRMRGRTEAFF. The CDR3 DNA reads TGTGCCAGCAGCCCGGACAGGGGGCGCATGAGGGGGAGGACTGAAGCTTTCTTT. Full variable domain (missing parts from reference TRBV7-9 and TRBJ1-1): DTGVSQNPRHKITKRGQNVTFRCDPISEHNRLYWYRQTLGQGPEFLTYFQNEAQLEKSRLLSDRFSAERPKGSFSTLEIQRTEQGDSAMYLCASSPDRGRMRGRTEAFFGQGTRLTVV.

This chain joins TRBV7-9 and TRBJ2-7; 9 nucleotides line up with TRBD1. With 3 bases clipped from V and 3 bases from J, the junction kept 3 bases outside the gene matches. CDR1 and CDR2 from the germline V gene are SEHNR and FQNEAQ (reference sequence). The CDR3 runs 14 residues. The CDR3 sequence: CASSLMTGGYEQYF. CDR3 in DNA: TGTGCCAGCAGCTTGATGACAGGGGGCTACGAGCAGTACTTC.

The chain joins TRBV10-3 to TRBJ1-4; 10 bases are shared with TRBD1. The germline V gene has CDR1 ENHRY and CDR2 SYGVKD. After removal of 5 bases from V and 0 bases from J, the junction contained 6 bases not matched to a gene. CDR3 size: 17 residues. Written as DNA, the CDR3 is TGTGCCATCAGTCAAGGACAGGGGGTTTCAACTAATGAAAAACTGTTTTTT. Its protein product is CAISQGQGVSTNEKLFF.

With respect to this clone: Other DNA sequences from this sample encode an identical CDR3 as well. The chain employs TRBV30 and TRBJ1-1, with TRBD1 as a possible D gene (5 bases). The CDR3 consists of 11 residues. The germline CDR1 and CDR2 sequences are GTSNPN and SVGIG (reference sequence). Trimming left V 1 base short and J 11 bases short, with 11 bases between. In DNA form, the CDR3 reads TGTGCCTGGAGTGGGGGGGGAGAGGCTTTCTTT. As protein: CAWSGGGEAFF.

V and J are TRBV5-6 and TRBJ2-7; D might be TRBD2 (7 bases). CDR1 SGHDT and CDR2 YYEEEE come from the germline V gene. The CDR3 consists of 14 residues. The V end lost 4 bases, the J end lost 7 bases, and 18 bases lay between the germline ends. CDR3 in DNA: TGTGCCAGCAGCCCTAGGGGGGGGTTGGGAGAGCAGTACTTC. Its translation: CASSPRGGLGEQYF.

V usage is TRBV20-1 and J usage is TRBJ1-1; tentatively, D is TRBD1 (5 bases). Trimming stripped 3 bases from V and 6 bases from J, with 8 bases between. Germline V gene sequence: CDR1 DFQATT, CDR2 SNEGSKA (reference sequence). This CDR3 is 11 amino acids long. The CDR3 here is CSASQGAEAFF. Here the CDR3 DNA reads TGCAGTGCTAGTCAGGGCGCTGAAGCTTTCTTT.

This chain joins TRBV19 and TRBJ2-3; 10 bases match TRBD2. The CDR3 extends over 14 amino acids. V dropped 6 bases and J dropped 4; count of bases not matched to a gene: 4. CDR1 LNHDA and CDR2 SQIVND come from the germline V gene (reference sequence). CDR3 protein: CASSPGLASDTQYF. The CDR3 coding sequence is TGTGCCAGTAGCCCGGGACTAGCGTCAGATACGCAGTATTTT.

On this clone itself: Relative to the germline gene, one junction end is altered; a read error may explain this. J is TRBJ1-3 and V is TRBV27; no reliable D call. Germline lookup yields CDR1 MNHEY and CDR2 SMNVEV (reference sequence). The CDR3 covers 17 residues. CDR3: CASSFVPPPFSGDTIYF. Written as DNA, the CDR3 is TGTGCCAGCAGTTTTGTGCCACCCCCATTCTCTGGAGACACCATATATTTT.

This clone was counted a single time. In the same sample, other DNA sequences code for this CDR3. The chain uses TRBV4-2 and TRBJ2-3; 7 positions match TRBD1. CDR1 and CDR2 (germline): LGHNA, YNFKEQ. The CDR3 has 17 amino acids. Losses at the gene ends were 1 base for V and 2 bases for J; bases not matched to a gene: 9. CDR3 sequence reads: CASSQATGRVYTDTQYF. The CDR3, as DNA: TGTGCCAGCAGCCAAGCGACAGGGCGGGTATACACAGATACGCAGTATTTT.

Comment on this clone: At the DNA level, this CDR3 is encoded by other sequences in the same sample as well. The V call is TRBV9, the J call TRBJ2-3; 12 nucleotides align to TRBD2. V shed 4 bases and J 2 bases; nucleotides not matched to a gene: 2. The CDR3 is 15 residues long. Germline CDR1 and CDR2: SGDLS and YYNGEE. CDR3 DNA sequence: TGTGCCAGCAGCCGACTAGCGGGGGACACAGATACGCAGTATTTT. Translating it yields CASSRLAGDTDTQYF.